This note documents a single T cell receptor (beta chain) sequence. This sample stems from a study of blood T cell repertoires in COVID-19. The protocol was immunoSEQ multiplex PCR, while the TCRdb copy is restricted to in-frame clones and leaves out a portion. The sample shows 150,000 to 200,000 clones, 84% of them seen only once. The V gene end was trimmed by 2 bases and the J gene end by 4 bases; junction bases not matched to a gene: 7. The CDR3 contains 15 residues. Per the germline V gene, CDR1 is MGHRA and CDR2 is YSYEKL. This TCR was sampled from a woman in her twenties or thirties who had been exposed to COVID-19. The sequenced material came from PBMCs or T cells enriched from blood (not recorded which). The rearrangement links TRBV4-1 to TRBJ1-2, with 7 bases aligning to TRBD1. The CDR3, as DNA: TGCGCCAGCAGCCAAATATCAGGGGGTCGCTATGGCTACACCTTC. Residues: CASSQISGGRYGYTF.